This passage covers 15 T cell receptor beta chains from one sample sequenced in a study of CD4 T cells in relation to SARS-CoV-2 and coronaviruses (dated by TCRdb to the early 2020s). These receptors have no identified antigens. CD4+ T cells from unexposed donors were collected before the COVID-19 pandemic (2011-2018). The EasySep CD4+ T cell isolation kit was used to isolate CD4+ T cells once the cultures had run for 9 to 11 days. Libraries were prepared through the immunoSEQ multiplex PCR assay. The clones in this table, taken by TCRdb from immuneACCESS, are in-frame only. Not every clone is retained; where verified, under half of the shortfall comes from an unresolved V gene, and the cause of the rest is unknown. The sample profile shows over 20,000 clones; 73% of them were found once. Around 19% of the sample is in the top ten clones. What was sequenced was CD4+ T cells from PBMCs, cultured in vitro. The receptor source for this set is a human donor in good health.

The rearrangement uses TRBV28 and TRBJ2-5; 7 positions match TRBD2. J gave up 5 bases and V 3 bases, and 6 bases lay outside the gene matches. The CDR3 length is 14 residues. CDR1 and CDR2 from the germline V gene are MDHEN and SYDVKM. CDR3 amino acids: CASSFSGVGETQYF. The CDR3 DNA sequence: TGTGCCAGCAGTTTCAGCGGGGTCGGGGAGACCCAGTACTTC.

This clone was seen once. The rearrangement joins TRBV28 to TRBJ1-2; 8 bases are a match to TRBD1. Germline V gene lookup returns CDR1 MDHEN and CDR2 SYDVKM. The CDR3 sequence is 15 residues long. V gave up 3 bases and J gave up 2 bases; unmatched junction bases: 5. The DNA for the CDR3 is TGTGCCAGCAGTTTCCGGGACAGGAGCAACTATGGCTACACCTTC. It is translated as CASSFRDRSNYGYTF.

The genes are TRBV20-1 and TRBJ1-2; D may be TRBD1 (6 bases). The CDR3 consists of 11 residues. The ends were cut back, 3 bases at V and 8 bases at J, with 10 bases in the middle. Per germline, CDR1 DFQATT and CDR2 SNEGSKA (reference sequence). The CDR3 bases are TGCAGTGCTAGGAGGCAGGGGGGCTACACCTTC. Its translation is CSARRQGGYTF.

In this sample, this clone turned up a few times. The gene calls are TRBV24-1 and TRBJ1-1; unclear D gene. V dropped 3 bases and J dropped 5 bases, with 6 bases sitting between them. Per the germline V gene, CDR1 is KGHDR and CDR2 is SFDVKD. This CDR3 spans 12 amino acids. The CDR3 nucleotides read TGTGCCACCAGTGATACTAATACTGAAGCTTTCTTT. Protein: CATSDTNTEAFF.

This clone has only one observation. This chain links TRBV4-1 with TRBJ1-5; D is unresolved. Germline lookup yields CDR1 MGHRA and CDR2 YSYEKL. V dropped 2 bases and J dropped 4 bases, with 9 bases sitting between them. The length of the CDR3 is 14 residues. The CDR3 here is CASSQTDGNQPQHF. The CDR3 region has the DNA TGCGCCAGCAGCCAAACCGACGGGAATCAGCCCCAGCATTTT.

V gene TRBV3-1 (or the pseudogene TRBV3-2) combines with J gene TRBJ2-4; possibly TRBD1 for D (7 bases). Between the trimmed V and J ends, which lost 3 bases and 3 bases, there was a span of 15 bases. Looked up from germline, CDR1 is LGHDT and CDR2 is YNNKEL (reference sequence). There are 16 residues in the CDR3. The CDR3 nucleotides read TGTGCCAGCAGCCATCTGGAGGGGGCCGTCAAAAACATTCAGTACTTC. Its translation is CASSHLEGAVKNIQYF.

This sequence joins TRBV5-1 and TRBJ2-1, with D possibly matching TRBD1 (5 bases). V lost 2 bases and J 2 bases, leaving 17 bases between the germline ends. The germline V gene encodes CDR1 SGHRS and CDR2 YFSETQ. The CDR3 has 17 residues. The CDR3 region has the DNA TGCGCCAGCAGCTTCACAGAAAACTCCAGGGCCTACAATGAGCAGTTCTTC. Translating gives CASSFTENSRAYNEQFF.

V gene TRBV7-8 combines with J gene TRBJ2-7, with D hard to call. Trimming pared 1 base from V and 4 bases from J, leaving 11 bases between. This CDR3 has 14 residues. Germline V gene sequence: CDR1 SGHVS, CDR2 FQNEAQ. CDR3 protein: CASSLGLGSYEQYF. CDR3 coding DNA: TGTGCCAGCAGCTTAGGGCTCGGATCTTACGAGCAGTACTTC. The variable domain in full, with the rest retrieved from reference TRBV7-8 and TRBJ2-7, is GAGVSQSPRYKVAKRGQDVALRCDPISGHVSLFWYQQALGQGPEFLTYFQNEAQLDKSGLPSDRFFAERPEGSVSTLKIQRTQQEDSAVYLCASSLGLGSYEQYFGPGTRLTVT.

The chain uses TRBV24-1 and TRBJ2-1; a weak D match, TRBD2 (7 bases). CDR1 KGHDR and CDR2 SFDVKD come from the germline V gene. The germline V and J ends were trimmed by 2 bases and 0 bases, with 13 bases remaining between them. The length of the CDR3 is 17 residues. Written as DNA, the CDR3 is TGTGCCACCAGTGATTCGAGGGGGGGGGCCTCCTACAATGAGCAGTTCTTC. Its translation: CATSDSRGGASYNEQFF.

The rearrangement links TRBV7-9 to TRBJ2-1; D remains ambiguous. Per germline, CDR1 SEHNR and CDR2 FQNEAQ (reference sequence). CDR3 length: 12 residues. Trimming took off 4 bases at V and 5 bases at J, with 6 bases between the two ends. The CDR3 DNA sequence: TGTGCCAGCAGCTCGGTGAACAATGAGCAGTTCTTC. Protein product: CASSSVNNEQFF.

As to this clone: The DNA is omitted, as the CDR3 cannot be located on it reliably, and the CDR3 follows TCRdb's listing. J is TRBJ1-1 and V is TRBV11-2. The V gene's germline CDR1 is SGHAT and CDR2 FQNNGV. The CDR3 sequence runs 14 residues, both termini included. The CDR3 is CASTFGAEGTEAFF.

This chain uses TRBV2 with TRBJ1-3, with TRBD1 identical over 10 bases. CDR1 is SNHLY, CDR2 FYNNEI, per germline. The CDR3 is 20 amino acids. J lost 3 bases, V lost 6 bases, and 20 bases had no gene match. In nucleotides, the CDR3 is TGTGCCAGCAGCGAGGTCCCGGGACAGGGGCGAGGGTTTAGTGGAAACACCATATATTTT. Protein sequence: CASSEVPGQGRGFSGNTIYF.

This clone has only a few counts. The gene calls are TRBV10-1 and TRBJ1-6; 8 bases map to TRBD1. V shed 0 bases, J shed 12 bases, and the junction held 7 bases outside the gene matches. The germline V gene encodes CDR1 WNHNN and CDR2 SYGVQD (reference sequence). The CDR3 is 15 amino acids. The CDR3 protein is CASSESATGVVPLHF. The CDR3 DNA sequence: TGCGCCAGCAGTGAGTCGGCGACAGGGGTCGTACCCCTCCACTTT.

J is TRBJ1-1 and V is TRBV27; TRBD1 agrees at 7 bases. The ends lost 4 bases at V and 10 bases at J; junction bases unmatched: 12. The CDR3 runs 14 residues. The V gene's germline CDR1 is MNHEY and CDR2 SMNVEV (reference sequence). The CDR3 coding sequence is TGTGCCAGCAGTTCCCTTACGACAGGGTTTGGAGCTTTCTTT. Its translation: CASSSLTTGFGAFF.

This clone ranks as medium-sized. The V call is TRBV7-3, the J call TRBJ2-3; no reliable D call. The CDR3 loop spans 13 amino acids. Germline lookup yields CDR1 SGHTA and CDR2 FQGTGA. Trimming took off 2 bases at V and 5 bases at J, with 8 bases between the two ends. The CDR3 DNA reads TGTGCCAGCAGCTTATTGTCAGGAGATACGCAGTATTTT. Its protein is CASSLLSGDTQYF.